This section outlines one TCR beta chain sequence together with its context. Its antigen is currently unknown. These data are taken from a study of OX40 agonist ivuxolimab in advanced cancers. On the study more broadly: The group had a mean age of roughly 56 years, ranged from about 20 to 80, and was around 86% male. General study points: The mean number of expanded clones was higher in CD8+ T cells than in CD4+.

The CDR3 length is 14 residues. V was cut by 1 base and J by 6 bases, with 9 bases left in between. CDR1 and CDR2 from the germline V gene are MNHNY and SVGAGI (reference sequence). Sequenced by immunoSEQ multiplex PCR; TCRdb stores in-frame clones only, minus some. The data hold about 12,000 clones, with about 81% observed a single time. This chain uses TRBV6-6 with TRBJ2-2; D is unresolved. This TCR derives from an adult with an advanced solid tumor such as melanoma, head and neck, liver or kidney cancer. Sequenced material: CD4+ or CD8+ T cells sorted from blood, taken in a trial of the OX40 agonist ivuxolimab. The CDR3 is CASSYFRGAGELFF. The CDR3 nucleotides are TGTGCCAGCAGTTACTTTAGAGGAGCCGGGGAGCTGTTTTTT.